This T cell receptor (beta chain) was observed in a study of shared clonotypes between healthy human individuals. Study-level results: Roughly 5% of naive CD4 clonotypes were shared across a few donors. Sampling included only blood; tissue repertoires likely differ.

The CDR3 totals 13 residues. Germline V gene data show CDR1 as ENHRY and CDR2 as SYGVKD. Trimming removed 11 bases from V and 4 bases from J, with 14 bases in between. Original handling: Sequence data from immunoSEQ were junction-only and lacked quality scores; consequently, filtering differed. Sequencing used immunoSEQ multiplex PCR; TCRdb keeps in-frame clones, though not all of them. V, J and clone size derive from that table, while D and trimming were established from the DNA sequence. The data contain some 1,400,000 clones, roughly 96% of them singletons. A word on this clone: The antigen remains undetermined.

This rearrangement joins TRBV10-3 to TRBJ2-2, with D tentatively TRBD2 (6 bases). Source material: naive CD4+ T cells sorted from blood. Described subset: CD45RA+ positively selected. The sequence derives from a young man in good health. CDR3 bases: TGTGCCGGCCGGGCGGGGTCCACCGGGGAGCTGTTTTTT. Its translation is CAGRAGSTGELFF.